This T cell receptor beta chain was profiled in a study of OX40 agonist ivuxolimab in advanced cancers. Sequencing was performed with immunoSEQ multiplex PCR; in TCRdb, only in-frame clones are kept and a portion is missing. This sample has 50,000 to 65,000 clones, with roughly 86% found just once. The CDR3 loop spans 15 amino acids. Germline-derived CDR1 and CDR2 are SGHDT and YYEEEE. The germline V and J ends were trimmed by 4 bases and 3 bases, with 14 bases remaining between them. The sequenced sample was CD4+ or CD8+ T cells sorted from blood, obtained in a trial of the OX40 agonist ivuxolimab. J is TRBJ1-5 and V is TRBV5-6; D possibly corresponds to TRBD1 (6 bases). This clonotype was obtained from an adult with an advanced solid tumor such as melanoma, head and neck, liver or kidney cancer. CDR3: CASSRGGQHNQPQHF. CDR3 DNA: TGTGCCAGCAGCCGAGGTGGACAGCACAATCAGCCCCAGCATTTT.